The clone carrying this T cell receptor beta chain was observed once. Antigen specificity is unknown. Profiled with immunoSEQ multiplex PCR; TCRdb holds only in-frame clones, not every one. The sample lists roughly 110,000 clones; about 90% were seen once. Pooling was applied to second doses at about 4 or about 12 weeks. This sample is part of a study of T cell responses to AZD1222 COVID-19 vaccine. Study outcomes and limitations: Vaccination with two AZD1222 doses was followed by a rise in Spike-specific TCR breadth and depth.

This CDR3 contains 15 residues. Trimming shortened V by 6 bases and J by 1 base, and 12 bases separated the two germline ends. The germline CDR1 and CDR2 sequences are SGHTA and FQGNSA. The receptor comes from an adult who received the AZD1222 COVID-19 vaccine. The specimen was peripheral blood, collected 28 days after the second AZD1222 dose. The chain joins TRBV7-2 to TRBJ2-2, with D possibly matching TRBD1 (6 bases). The CDR3, as DNA: TGTGCCAGCAGTCGAACGGGACAGAACACCGGGGAGCTGTTTTTT. Encoded protein: CASSRTGQNTGELFF.